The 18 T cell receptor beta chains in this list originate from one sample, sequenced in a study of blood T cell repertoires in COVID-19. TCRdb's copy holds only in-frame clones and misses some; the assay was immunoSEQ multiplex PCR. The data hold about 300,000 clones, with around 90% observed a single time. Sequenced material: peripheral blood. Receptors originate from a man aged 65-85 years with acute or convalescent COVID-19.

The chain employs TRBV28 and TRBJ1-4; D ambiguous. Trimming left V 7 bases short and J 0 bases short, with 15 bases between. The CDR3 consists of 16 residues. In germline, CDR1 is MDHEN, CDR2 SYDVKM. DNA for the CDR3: TGTGCCAGCAACCCGGGAACCTTATCAACTAATGAAAAACTGTTTTTT. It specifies CASNPGTLSTNEKLFF.

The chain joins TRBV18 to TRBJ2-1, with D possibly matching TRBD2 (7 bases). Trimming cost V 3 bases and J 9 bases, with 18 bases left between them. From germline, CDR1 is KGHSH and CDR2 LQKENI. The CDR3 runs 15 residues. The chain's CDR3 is CASSPGPGGQGEQFF. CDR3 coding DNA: TGTGCCAGCTCACCGGGGCCCGGGGGGCAGGGTGAGCAGTTCTTC.

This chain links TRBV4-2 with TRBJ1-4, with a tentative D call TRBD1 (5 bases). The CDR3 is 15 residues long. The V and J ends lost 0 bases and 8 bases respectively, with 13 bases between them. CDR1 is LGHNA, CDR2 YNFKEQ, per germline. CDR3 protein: CASSQDLGVWEKLFF. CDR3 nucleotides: TGTGCCAGCAGCCAAGATCTAGGGGTTTGGGAAAAACTGTTTTTT.

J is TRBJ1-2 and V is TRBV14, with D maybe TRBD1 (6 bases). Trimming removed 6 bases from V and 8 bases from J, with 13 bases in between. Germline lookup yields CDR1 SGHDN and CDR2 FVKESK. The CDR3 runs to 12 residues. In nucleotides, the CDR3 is TGTGCCAGCAGTTTAGACAGGACCGGCTACACCTTC. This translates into CASSLDRTGYTF.

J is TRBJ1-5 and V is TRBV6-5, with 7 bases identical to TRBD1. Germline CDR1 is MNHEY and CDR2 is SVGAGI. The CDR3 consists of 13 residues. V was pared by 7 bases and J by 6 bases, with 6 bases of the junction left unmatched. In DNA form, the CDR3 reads TGTGCCAGCAACCAGGGGGTAGTTCAGCCCCAGCATTTT. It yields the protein CASNQGVVQPQHF.

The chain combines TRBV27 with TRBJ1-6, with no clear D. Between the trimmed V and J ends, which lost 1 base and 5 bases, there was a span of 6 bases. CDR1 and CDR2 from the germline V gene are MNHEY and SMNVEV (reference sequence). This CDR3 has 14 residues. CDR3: CASSLWPNNSPLHF. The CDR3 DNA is TGTGCCAGCAGTTTATGGCCCAATAATTCACCCCTCCACTTT.

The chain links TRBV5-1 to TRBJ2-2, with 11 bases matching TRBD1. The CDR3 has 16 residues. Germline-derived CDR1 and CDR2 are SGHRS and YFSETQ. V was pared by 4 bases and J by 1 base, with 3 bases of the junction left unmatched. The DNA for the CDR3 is TGCGCCAGCAGCCACGGGACAGGGGGGAACACCGGGGAGCTGTTTTTT. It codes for CASSHGTGGNTGELFF.

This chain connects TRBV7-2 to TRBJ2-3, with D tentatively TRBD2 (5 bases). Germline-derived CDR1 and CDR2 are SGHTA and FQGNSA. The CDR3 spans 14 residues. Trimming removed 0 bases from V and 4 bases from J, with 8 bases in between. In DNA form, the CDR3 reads TGTGCCAGCAGCTTAGCTACTAGGCCAGATACGCAGTATTTT. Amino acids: CASSLATRPDTQYF.

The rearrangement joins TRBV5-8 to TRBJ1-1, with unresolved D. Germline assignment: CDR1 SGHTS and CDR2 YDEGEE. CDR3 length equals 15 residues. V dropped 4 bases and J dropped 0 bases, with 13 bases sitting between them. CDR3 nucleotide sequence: TGTGCCAGCAGCGCCGGGAAGACTTTGAACACTGAAGCTTTCTTT. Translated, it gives CASSAGKTLNTEAFF.

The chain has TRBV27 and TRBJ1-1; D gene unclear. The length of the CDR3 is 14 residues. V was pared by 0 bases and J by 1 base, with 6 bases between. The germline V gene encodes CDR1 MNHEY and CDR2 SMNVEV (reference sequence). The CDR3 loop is CASSLSMRNTEAFF. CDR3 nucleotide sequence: TGTGCCAGCAGTTTATCCATGAGGAACACTGAAGCTTTCTTT.

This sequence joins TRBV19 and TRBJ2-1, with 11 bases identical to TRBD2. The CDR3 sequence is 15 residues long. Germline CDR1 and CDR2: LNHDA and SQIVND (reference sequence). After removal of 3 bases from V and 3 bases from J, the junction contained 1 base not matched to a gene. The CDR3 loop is CASSMGTSGYNEQFF. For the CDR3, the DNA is TGTGCCAGTAGTATGGGGACTAGCGGCTACAATGAGCAGTTCTTC.

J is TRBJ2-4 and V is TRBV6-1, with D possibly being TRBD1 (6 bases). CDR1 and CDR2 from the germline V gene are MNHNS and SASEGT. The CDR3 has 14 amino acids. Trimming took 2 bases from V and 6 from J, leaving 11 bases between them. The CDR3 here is CASSELRGVNIQYF. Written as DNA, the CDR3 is TGTGCCAGCAGTGAACTCAGGGGCGTAAACATTCAGTACTTC.

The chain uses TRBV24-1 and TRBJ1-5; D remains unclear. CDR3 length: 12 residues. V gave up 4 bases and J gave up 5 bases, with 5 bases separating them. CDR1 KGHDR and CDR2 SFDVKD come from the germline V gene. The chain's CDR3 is CATSDVDQPQHF. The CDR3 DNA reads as TGTGCCACCAGTGACGTAGATCAGCCCCAGCATTTT.

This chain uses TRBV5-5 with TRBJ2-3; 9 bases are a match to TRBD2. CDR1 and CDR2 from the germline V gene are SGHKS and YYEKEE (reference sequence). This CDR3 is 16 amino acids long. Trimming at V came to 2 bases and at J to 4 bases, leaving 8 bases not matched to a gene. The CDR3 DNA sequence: TGTGCCAGCAGCTTAGGTGCGGGGGGGGTCGCAGATACGCAGTATTTT. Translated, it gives CASSLGAGGVADTQYF.

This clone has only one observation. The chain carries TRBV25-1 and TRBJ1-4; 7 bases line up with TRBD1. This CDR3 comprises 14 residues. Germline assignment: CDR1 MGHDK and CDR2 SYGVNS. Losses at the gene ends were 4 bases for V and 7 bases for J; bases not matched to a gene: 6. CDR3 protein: CASSGQGGAEKLFF. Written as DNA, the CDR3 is TGTGCCAGCAGTGGACAGGGAGGAGCTGAAAAACTGTTTTTT. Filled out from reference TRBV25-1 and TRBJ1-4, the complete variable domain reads EADIYQTPRYLVIGTGKKITLECSQTMGHDKMYWYQQDPGMELHLIHYSYGVNSTEKGDLSSESTVSRIRTEHFPLTLESARPSHTSQYLCASSGQGGAEKLFFGSGTQLSVL.

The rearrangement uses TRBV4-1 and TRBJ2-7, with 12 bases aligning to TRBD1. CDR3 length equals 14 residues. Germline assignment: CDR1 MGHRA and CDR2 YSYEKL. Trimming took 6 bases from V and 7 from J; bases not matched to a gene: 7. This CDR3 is CASRTGQGAQEQYF. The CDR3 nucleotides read TGCGCCAGCAGGACGGGACAGGGGGCGCAAGAGCAGTACTTC.

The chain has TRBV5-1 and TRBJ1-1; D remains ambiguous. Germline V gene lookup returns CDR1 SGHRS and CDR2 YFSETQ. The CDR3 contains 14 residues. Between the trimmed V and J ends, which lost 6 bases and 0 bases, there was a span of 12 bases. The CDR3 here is CASTPYQMNTEAFF. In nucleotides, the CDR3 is TGCGCCAGCACCCCTTACCAGATGAACACTGAAGCTTTCTTT.

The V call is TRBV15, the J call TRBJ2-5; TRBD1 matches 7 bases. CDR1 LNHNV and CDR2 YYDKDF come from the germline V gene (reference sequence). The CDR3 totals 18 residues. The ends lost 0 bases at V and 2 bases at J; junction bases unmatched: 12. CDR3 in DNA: TGTGCCACCAGCAGAGATCTGCACAGGGGACGACCACAAGAGACCCAGTACTTC. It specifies CATSRDLHRGRPQETQYF.